Each of the 28 T cell receptor beta chains below was sequenced from the same sample in a study of T-cell memory formation after mild COVID-19. MiXCR was run by TCRdb on the 5' RACE reads, yielding one entry per CDR3 protein. The table includes 410,000 or so distinct CDR3 sequences, around a quarter detected once. Specimen: PBMCs or a T cell subset sorted from them (not recorded which). Source of these receptors: an adult woman who had mild COVID-19 (a few samples of this study predate the infection). Cell type and time point are not known.

The chain links TRBV2 to TRBJ2-1; possible D gene TRBD1, 5 bases. Trimming stripped 6 bases from V and 4 bases from J, with 13 bases between. CDR1 is SNHLY and CDR2 is FYNNEI in the germline V gene. The CDR3 runs 14 residues. CDR3 sequence (DNA): TGTGCCAGCAGAGGGGCCCAGGTATACAATGAGCAGTTCTTC. It encodes CASRGAQVYNEQFF.

This clonotype was recorded a few times. V gene TRBV9 combines with J gene TRBJ2-3; 8 bases are shared with TRBD2. CDR1 is SGDLS, CDR2 YYNGEE, per germline. This CDR3 contains 15 residues. Unmatched junction bases numbered 2, after V lost 1 base and J lost 1 base. DNA of the CDR3: TGTGCCAGCAGCGTATTAGCGGGGCGCACAGATACGCAGTATTTT. Its protein is CASSVLAGRTDTQYF.

A few counts support this clonotype. This chain uses TRBV7-3 with TRBJ2-5, with D possibly being TRBD1 (5 bases). Trimming removed 3 bases at V and 1 base at J, with 9 bases between. The CDR3 length is 14 residues. Germline V gene lookup returns CDR1 SGHTA and CDR2 FQGTGA. The CDR3 DNA follows: TGTGCCAGCAGCTTTCGGCAGGGCCAAGAGACCCAGTACTTC. It codes for CASSFRQGQETQYF.

Only a few counts were recorded for this clonotype. The chain combines TRBV12-3 or TRBV12-4 with TRBJ2-3; TRBD2 matches 15 bases. V lost 6 bases, J lost 7 bases, and 5 bases stayed unmatched. The CDR3 consists of 15 residues. The CDR3: CASSLGTSGRYTQYF. CDR3 coding DNA: TGTGCCAGCAGCCTCGGGACTAGCGGGAGGTATACGCAGTATTTT.

V and J are TRBV7-8 and TRBJ1-2; D uncertain. The germline gives CDR1 SGHVS, CDR2 FQNEAQ. V was shortened by 3 bases and J by 2 bases, with 7 bases between the two germline ends. This CDR3 comprises 13 residues. The DNA for the CDR3 is TGTGCCAGCAGCTTTGACGTGAACTATGGCTACACCTTC. Translating gives CASSFDVNYGYTF.

This clonotype was counted only a few times. The chain joins TRBV5-1 to TRBJ2-5, with D uncertain. This CDR3 comprises 12 residues. Germline CDR1 SGHRS, CDR2 YFSETQ. V lost 7 bases and J 5 bases, leaving 12 bases between the germline ends. In DNA, the CDR3 is TGCGCCAGCTCGGAAGGCAGGGAGACCCAGTACTTC. Translated, it gives CASSEGRETQYF.

This rearrangement joins TRBV24-1 to TRBJ2-3, with TRBD1 as a possible D gene (5 bases). Trimming removed 4 bases from V and 0 bases from J, with 13 bases in between. The CDR3 consists of 16 residues. CDR1 and CDR2 (germline): KGHDR, SFDVKD. The CDR3 is CATSDPDTYSTDTQYF. As DNA, the CDR3 is TGTGCCACCAGTGACCCGGACACTTACAGCACAGATACGCAGTATTTT.

J is TRBJ2-2 and V is TRBV20-1, with D possibly being TRBD2 (5 bases). In germline, CDR1 is DFQATT, CDR2 SNEGSKA (reference sequence). Trimming shortened V by 5 bases and J by 2 bases, and 15 bases separated the two germline ends. This CDR3 comprises 15 residues. The DNA for the CDR3 is TGCAGTGCTGTTAGCCAGCGGACTAACACCGGGGAGCTGTTTTTT. Encoded protein: CSAVSQRTNTGELFF.

The table lists this clonotype with a few counts. V and J are TRBV12-3 or TRBV12-4 and TRBJ2-5; tentative D call: TRBD2 (6 bases). The CDR3 runs 15 residues. V was clipped by 2 bases and J by 3 bases, with 13 bases between them. For the CDR3, the DNA is TGTGCCAGCAGTTTATACTGGTCTAGCGAAGAGACCCAGTACTTC. This encodes CASSLYWSSEETQYF.

J is TRBJ2-7 and V is TRBV6-5; 7 nucleotides agree with TRBD1. The CDR3 is 14 residues long. J gave up 4 bases and V 0 bases, and 3 bases lay outside the gene matches. CDR1 is MNHEY and CDR2 is SVGAGI in the germline V gene. CDR3 amino acids: CASSYSDREYEQYF. In DNA, the CDR3 is TGTGCCAGCAGTTACTCTGACAGGGAGTACGAGCAGTACTTC.

This clonotype has at least ten counts. The rearrangement joins TRBV5-1 to TRBJ2-3; D not certain. The CDR3 runs 16 residues. Germline lookup yields CDR1 SGHRS and CDR2 YFSETQ. V shed 4 bases and J shed 2 bases, with 17 bases lying between them. The CDR3 DNA follows: TGCGCCAGCAGCACTCACGGGCAGAGCCACACAGATACGCAGTATTTT. This gives the protein CASSTHGQSHTDTQYF.

J is TRBJ1-1 and V is TRBV29-1; 7 bases agree with TRBD1. The germline gives CDR1 SQVTM, CDR2 ANQGSEA. The V segment lost 6 bases and the J segment 1 base; nucleotides outside the gene matches: 5. CDR3 length equals 13 residues. The CDR3 DNA sequence: TGCAGCGTCCGTCCAGGGGGGAACACTGAAGCTTTCTTT. This translates into CSVRPGGNTEAFF.

The J gene is TRBJ1-3, the V gene TRBV4-1; D might be TRBD1 (6 bases). CDR1 is MGHRA and CDR2 is YSYEKL in the germline V gene. The CDR3 has 16 residues. The ends were cut back, 3 bases at V and 0 bases at J, with 12 bases in the middle. Here the CDR3 DNA reads TGCGCCAGCAGCCATGGTGGGACACTCTCTGGAAACACCATATATTTT. This codes for CASSHGGTLSGNTIYF.

The J gene is TRBJ1-1, the V gene TRBV4-1; 7 nucleotides agree with TRBD1. The CDR3 is 17 amino acids. Germline V gene data show CDR1 as MGHRA and CDR2 as YSYEKL. Germline trimming cut 2 bases from V and 0 bases from J; bases unmatched to any gene: 9. This CDR3 is CASSQPRQGVVNTEAFF. The CDR3 DNA follows: TGCGCCAGCAGCCAACCAAGACAGGGCGTAGTGAACACTGAAGCTTTCTTT.

This clonotype was counted between two and nine times. This sequence joins TRBV15 and TRBJ2-7; D gene ambiguous. Germline V gene sequence: CDR1 LNHNV, CDR2 YYDKDF (reference sequence). V lost 1 base and J 12 bases, leaving 16 bases between the germline ends. The CDR3 has 13 amino acids. CDR3 protein: CATSRGPAGERYF. Written as DNA, the CDR3 is TGTGCCACCAGCAGAGGTCCAGCAGGCGAACGGTACTTC.

The chain links TRBV3-1 to TRBJ2-7, with D perhaps TRBD1 (8 bases). Trimming took 3 bases from V and 3 from J, leaving 21 bases between them. Per the germline V gene, CDR1 is LGHDT and CDR2 is YNNKEL (reference sequence). The CDR3 loop spans 17 amino acids. In DNA form, the CDR3 reads TGTGCCAGCAGCCAGTTACCCGACAGGGGAGGGTACTACGAGCAGTACTTC. Translated, it gives CASSQLPDRGGYYEQYF.

This clonotype was found a few times. The V and J genes are TRBV15 and TRBJ1-2; 7 positions agree with TRBD1. Germline V gives CDR1 LNHNV, CDR2 YYDKDF (reference sequence). The CDR3 contains 15 residues. With V trimmed by 5 bases and J by 3 bases, 9 bases remained unmatched. CDR3 sequence reads: CATSGPDRLDYGYTF. In nucleotides, the CDR3 is TGTGCCACCAGCGGACCGGACAGGTTGGACTATGGCTACACCTTC.

This clonotype came up a few times. This chain links TRBV6-1 with TRBJ2-7; D is perhaps TRBD1 (6 bases). From germline, CDR1 is MNHNS and CDR2 SASEGT. The CDR3 runs 14 residues. V lost 1 base and J lost 9, with 16 bases in between. The CDR3 loop reads CASSEGSQGLGQYF. Here the CDR3 DNA reads TGTGCCAGCAGTGAAGGATCGCAGGGGTTGGGGCAGTACTTC.

The rearrangement links TRBV10-3 to TRBJ1-5; TRBD1 might be the D (5 bases). Germline V gives CDR1 ENHRY, CDR2 SYGVKD. V lost 2 bases and J 9 bases, leaving 8 bases between the germline ends. The CDR3 length is 12 residues. CDR3 protein: CAISEPGGPQHF. The CDR3 coding sequence is TGTGCCATCAGTGAGCCTGGGGGGCCCCAGCATTTT.

This clonotype was seen at least ten times. The rearrangement joins TRBV7-2 to TRBJ2-2, with D possibly being TRBD1 (7 bases). Germline V gene sequence: CDR1 SGHTA, CDR2 FQGNSA. This CDR3 comprises 15 residues. V was cut by 5 bases and J by 2 bases, with 12 bases left in between. CDR3 in DNA: TGTGCCAGCAGCCGACAGGGAGGCAACACCGGGGAGCTGTTTTTT. Its translation: CASSRQGGNTGELFF.

The V and J genes are TRBV12-3 or TRBV12-4 and TRBJ1-1; D is unresolved. V was shortened by 2 bases and J by 4 bases, with 8 bases between the two germline ends. The CDR3 is 13 amino acids. The CDR3 sequence is CASSLSPGTEAFF. CDR3 nucleotide sequence: TGTGCCAGCAGTTTAAGTCCGGGCACTGAAGCTTTCTTT.

The J gene is TRBJ2-3, the V gene TRBV5-1; D is possibly TRBD1 (5 bases). In germline, CDR1 is SGHRS, CDR2 YFSETQ. The V end lost 0 bases, the J end lost 2 bases, and 16 bases lay between the germline ends. The CDR3 extends over 17 amino acids. CDR3 in DNA: TGCGCCAGCAGCTTGGCCGAGGTCAGGGCCCCCACAGATACGCAGTATTTT. Protein product: CASSLAEVRAPTDTQYF.

In its sample, this clonotype was seen a few times. This sequence joins TRBV4-1 and TRBJ2-2; TRBD2 matches 9 bases. The CDR3 extends over 17 amino acids. V was clipped by 1 base and J by 2 bases; unmatched bases: 5. Per germline, CDR1 MGHRA and CDR2 YSYEKL. CDR3 in DNA: TGCGCCAGCAGCCAAGTTAGCGGGGGAAGTAACACCGGGGAGCTGTTTTTT. This encodes CASSQVSGGSNTGELFF.

This clonotype came up a few times. This chain connects TRBV12-3 or TRBV12-4 to TRBJ1-5; D is ambiguous. V was clipped by 6 bases and J by 2 bases, with 11 bases between them. This CDR3 spans 14 amino acids. The CDR3 region has the DNA TGTGCCAGCAGCGGTACAGAGCGCAATCAGCCCCAGCATTTT. Its protein is CASSGTERNQPQHF.

This clonotype occurred a few times. One end of the junction is discordant with germline, which a read error may explain. The chain has TRBV7-7 and TRBJ2-3; the D is unclear. This CDR3 is 13 amino acids long. CDR1 SSHAT and CDR2 FNYEAQ come from the germline V gene (reference sequence). CDR3: CASSLKGADTQYF. The CDR3, as DNA: TGTGCTAGCAGCTTAAAGGGTGCAGATACGCAGTATTTT.

The chain joins TRBV29-1 to TRBJ2-2, with TRBD2 matching over 11 bases. In germline, CDR1 is SQVTM, CDR2 ANQGSEA. V was clipped by 7 bases and J by 5 bases; unmatched bases: 6. This CDR3 is 14 amino acids long. CDR3 sequence reads: CSAKLAGDTGELFF. CDR3 nucleotide sequence: TGCAGCGCCAAACTAGCGGGAGATACCGGGGAGCTGTTTTTT.

This clonotype was counted a few times. The chain has TRBV5-6 and TRBJ2-4; the match to TRBD2 covers 12 bases. Losses at the gene ends were 1 base for V and 6 bases for J; bases not matched to a gene: 8. The CDR3 is made up of 17 amino acids. CDR1 and CDR2 from the germline V gene are SGHDT and YYEEEE. The CDR3: CASSLPLAGGRRNIQYF. The DNA of the CDR3 is TGTGCCAGCAGCTTGCCCCTAGCGGGGGGGCGGAGAAACATTCAGTACTTC.

This clonotype was recorded a few times. The V gene is TRBV7-2, the J gene TRBJ2-7, with 10 bases lining up with TRBD2. This CDR3 spans 18 amino acids. The V gene's germline CDR1 is SGHTA and CDR2 FQGNSA. Trimming cost V 2 bases and J 3 bases; bases outside gene matches: 13. CDR3 sequence reads: CASSLLKGLAGVFYEQYF. The CDR3 region has the DNA TGTGCCAGCAGCTTACTCAAAGGGCTAGCGGGAGTATTCTACGAGCAGTACTTC. Full variable domain (rest looked up from reference TRBV7-2 and TRBJ2-7): GAGVSQSPSNKVTEKGKDVELRCDPISGHTALYWYRQSLGQGLEFLIYFQGNSAPDKSGLPSDRFSAERTGGSVSTLTIQRTQQEDSAVYLCASSLLKGLAGVFYEQYFGPGTRLTVT.